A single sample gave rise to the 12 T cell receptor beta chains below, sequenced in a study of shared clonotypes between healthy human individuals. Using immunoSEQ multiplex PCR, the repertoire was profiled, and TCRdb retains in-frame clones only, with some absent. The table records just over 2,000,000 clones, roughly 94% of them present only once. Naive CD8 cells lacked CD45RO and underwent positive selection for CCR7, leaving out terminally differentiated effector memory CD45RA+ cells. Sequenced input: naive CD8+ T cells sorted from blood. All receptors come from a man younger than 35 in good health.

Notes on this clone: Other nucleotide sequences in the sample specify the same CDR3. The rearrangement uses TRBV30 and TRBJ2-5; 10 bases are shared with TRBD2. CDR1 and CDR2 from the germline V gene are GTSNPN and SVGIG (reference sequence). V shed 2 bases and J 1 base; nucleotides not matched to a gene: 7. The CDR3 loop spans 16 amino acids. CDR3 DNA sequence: TGTGCCTGGAGTACCGGGCTAGCGGGAGCCCAAGAGACCCAGTACTTC. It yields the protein CAWSTGLAGAQETQYF.

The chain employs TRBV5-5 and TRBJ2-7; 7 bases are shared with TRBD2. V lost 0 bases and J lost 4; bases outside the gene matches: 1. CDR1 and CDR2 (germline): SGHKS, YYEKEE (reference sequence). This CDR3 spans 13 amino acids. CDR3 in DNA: TGTGCCAGCAGCTTGGGGGACTATTACGAGCAGTACTTC. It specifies CASSLGDYYEQYF. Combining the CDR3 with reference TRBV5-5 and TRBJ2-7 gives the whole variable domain DAGVTQSPTHLIKTRGQQVTLRCSPISGHKSVSWYQQVLGQGPQFIFQYYEKEERGRGNFPDRFSARQFPNYSSELNVNALLLGDSALYLCASSLGDYYEQYFGPGTRLTVT.

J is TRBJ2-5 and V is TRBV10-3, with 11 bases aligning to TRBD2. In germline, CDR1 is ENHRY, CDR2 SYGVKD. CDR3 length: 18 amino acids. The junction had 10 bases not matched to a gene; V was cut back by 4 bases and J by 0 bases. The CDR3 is CAISVETSGSPYQETQYF. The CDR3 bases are TGTGCCATCAGTGTCGAAACTAGCGGGAGCCCGTACCAAGAGACCCAGTACTTC.

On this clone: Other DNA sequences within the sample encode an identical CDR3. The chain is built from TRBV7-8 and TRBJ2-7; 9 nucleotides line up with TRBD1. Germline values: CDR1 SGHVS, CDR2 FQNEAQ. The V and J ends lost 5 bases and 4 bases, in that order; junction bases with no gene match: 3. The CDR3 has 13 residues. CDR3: CASSPGTGYEQYF. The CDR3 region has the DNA TGTGCCAGCAGCCCCGGGACAGGGTACGAGCAGTACTTC.

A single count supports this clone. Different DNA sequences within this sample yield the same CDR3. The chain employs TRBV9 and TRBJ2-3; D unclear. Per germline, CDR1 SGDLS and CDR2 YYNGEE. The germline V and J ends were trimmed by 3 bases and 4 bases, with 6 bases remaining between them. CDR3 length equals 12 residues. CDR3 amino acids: CASSGDPDTQYF. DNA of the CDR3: TGTGCCAGCAGCGGTGATCCAGATACGCAGTATTTT.

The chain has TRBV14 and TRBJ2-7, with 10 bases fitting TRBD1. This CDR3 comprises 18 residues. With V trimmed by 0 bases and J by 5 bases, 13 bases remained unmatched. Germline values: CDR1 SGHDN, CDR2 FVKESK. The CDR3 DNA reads TGTGCCAGCAGCCAAGACGCCCCTTGGGGGACAGGGGACCACGAGCAGTACTTC. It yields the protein CASSQDAPWGTGDHEQYF. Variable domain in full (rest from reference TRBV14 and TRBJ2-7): EAGVTQFPSHSVIEKGQTVTLRCDPISGHDNLYWYRRVMGKEIKFLLHFVKESKQDESGMPNNRFLAERTGGTYSTLKVQPAELEDSGVYFCASSQDAPWGTGDHEQYFGPGTRLTVT.

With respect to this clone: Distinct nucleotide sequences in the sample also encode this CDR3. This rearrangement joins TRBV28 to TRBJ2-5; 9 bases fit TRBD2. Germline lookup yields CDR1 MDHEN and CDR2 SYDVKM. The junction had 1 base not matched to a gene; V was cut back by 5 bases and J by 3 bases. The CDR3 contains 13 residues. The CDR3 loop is CASSGGGEETQYF. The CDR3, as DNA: TGTGCCAGCAGTGGCGGGGGGGAAGAGACCCAGTACTTC.

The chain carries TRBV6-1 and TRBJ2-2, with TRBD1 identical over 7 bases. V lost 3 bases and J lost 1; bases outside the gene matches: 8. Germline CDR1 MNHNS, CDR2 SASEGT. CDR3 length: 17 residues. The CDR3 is CASSDTGVLLNTGELFF. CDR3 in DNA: TGTGCCAGCAGTGATACAGGGGTCCTTCTGAACACCGGGGAGCTGTTTTTT.

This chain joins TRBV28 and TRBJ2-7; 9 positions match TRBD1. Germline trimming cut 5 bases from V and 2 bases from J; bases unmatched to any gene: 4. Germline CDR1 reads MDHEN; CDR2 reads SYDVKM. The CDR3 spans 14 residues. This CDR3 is CASSKTGGTYEQYF. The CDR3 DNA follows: TGTGCCAGCAGTAAGACAGGGGGAACCTACGAGCAGTACTTC.

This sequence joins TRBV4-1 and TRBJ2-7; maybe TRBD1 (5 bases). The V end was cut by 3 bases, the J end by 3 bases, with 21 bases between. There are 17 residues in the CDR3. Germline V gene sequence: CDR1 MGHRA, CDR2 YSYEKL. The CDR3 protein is CASSQRTTVPNFYEQYF. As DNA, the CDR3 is TGCGCCAGCAGCCAGAGAACGACAGTGCCTAATTTCTACGAGCAGTACTTC.

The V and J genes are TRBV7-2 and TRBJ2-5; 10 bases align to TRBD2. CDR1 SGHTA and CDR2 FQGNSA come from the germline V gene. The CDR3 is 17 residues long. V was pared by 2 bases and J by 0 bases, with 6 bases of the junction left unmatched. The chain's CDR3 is CASSLSLAGDYQETQYF. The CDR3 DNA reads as TGTGCCAGCAGCTTAAGCCTAGCGGGGGACTACCAAGAGACCCAGTACTTC.

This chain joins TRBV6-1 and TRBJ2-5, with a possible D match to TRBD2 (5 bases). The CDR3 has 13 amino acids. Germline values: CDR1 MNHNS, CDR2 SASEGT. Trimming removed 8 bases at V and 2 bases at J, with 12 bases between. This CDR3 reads CASGVEGQETQYF. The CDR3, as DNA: TGTGCCAGCGGGGTAGAGGGTCAAGAGACCCAGTACTTC.